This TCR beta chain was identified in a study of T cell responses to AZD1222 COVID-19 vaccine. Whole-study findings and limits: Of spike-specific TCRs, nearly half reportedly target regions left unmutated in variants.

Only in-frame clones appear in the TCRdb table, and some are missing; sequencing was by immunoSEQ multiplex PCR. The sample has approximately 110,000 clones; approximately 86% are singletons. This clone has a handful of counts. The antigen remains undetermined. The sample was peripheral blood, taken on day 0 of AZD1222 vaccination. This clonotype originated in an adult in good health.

The CDR3 loop reads CASSPGQGGYTF. CDR3 coding DNA: TGTGCCAGCAGCCCGGGGCAGGGGGGCTACACCTTC. This chain links TRBV7-9 with TRBJ1-2, with a weak D call TRBD1 (6 bases). The germline gives CDR1 SEHNR, CDR2 FQNEAQ (reference sequence). V was cut by 5 bases and J by 8 bases, with 12 bases left in between. The CDR3 has 12 amino acids. The variable domain in full, with the rest retrieved from reference TRBV7-9 and TRBJ1-2, is DTGVSQNPRHKITKRGQNVTFRCDPISEHNRLYWYRQTLGQGPEFLTYFQNEAQLEKSRLLSDRFSAERPKGSFSTLEIQRTEQGDSAMYLCASSPGQGGYTFGSGTRLTVV.